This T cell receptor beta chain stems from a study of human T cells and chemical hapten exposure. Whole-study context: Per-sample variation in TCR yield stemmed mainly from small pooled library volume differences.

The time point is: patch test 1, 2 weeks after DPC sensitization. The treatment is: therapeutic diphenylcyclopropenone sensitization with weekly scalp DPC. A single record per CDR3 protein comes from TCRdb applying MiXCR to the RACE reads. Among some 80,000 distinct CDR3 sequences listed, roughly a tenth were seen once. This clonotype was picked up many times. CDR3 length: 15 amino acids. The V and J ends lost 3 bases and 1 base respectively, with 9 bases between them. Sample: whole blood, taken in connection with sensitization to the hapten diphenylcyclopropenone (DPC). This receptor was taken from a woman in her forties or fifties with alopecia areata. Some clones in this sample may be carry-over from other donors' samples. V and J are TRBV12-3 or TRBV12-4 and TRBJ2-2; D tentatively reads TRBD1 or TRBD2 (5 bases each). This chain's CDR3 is CASSFTGQNTGELFF. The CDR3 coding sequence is TGTGCCAGCAGTTTCACGGGGCAGAACACCGGGGAGCTGTTTTTT.